What follows are 4 T cell receptor beta chains derived from one specimen sequenced in a study of spatial heterogeneity in lung cancer. MiXCR, run by TCRdb on the 5' RACE reads, gives a single entry per CDR3 protein. The data show roughly 14,000 distinct CDR3 sequences, with approximately 6% seen just once and over 20% held by the top ten. Time point specified: blood at routine non-recurrence follow-up after resection. This sample comprised PBMCs, obtained at follow-up. The receptors derive from a male donor with early-stage non-small cell lung cancer.

This chain links TRBV20-1 with TRBJ2-3; 9 nucleotides match TRBD2. The CDR3 has 15 residues. After removal of 3 bases from V and 2 bases from J, the junction contained 6 bases not matched to a gene. In germline, CDR1 is DFQATT, CDR2 SNEGSKA (reference sequence). CDR3 coding DNA: TGCAGTGCTAGGGTGCGGGAGGGGTCCACAGATACGCAGTATTTT. Encoded protein: CSARVREGSTDTQYF.

This clonotype was observed at least ten times. The CDR3 DNA is TGTGCCAGTAGAGGTACGCAGTATTTT. Translation: CASRGTQYF. The chain uses TRBV19 and TRBJ2-3; D is unclear. CDR1 LNHDA and CDR2 SQIVND come from the germline V gene (reference sequence). CDR3 length equals 9 residues. Trimming left V 6 bases short and J 8 bases short, with 3 bases between.

This clonotype was seen just once. The chain couples TRBV18 to TRBJ2-7, with a weak D call TRBD2 (5 bases). Trimming stripped 2 bases from V and 3 bases from J, with 14 bases between. Per the germline V gene, CDR1 is KGHSH and CDR2 is LQKENI. The CDR3 has 15 amino acids. The chain's CDR3 is CASSPRDRGNYEQYF. The CDR3 DNA sequence: TGTGCCAGCTCACCAAGGGATCGGGGTAACTACGAGCAGTACTTC.

Many counts were recorded for this clonotype. V usage is TRBV28 and J usage is TRBJ2-5, with TRBD2 matching 12 bases. Germline values: CDR1 MDHEN, CDR2 SYDVKM. V lost 3 bases, J lost 3 bases, and 8 bases stayed unmatched. The CDR3 is made up of 17 amino acids. DNA of the CDR3: TGTGCCAGCAGTTTTCAAACTAGCGGGAGGCCGAAAGAGACCCAGTACTTC. Its protein is CASSFQTSGRPKETQYF.